A selection of T cell receptor beta chains follows, all from one sample in a study of T cells in Graves' hyperthyroidism and ophthalmopathy. TCRdb ran MiXCR on the multiplex PCR reads and lists one entry per CDR3 protein. The sample holds 370,000 or so distinct CDR3 sequences, roughly 12% seen once. Input material: blood. The receptors shown here come from a man aged 25-40 years with Graves' hyperthyroidism that later progressed to Graves' ophthalmopathy. The CDR3 runs from the conserved cysteine through the conserved F or W. A D gene is named only where the DNA matches it firmly. Only part of the rows carry a size: once, few, many, or a class if the clone is expanded.

TRBJ1-2 . many TRBV6-1 CASSAGTLYGYTF TGTGCCAGCAGCGCCGGGACCCTCTATGGCTACACCTTC
TRBJ2-7 . many TRBV13 CASSLGWSGPEQYF TGTGCCAGCAGCTTAGGCTGGTCAGGTCCCGAGCAGTACTTC
TRBJ1-6 . . TRBV30 CAWSETLNSPLHF TGTGCCTGGAGTGAGACGTTGAATTCACCCCTCCACTTT
TRBJ2-3 . many TRBV5-1 CASSSDRPTDTQYF TGCGCCAGCAGCTCTGACAGACCCACAGATACGCAGTATTTT
TRBJ2-2 TRBD1 many TRBV2 CASKGTVTTGELFF TGTGCCAGCAAGGGGACAGTAACCACCGGGGAGCTGTTTTTT
TRBJ1-2 . few TRBV3-1 CASSPAVLNYGYTF TGTGCCAGCAGCCCGGCAGTTCTAAACTATGGCTACACCTTC
TRBJ1-1 . . TRBV18 CASSPSARSTEAFF TGTGCCAGCTCGCCCTCTGCGCGGAGCACTGAAGCTTTCTTT
TRBJ2-2 TRBD2 many TRBV7-2 CASSPSGGPHGELFF TGTGCCAGCAGCCCCAGCGGGGGCCCTCACGGGGAGCTGTTTTTT
TRBJ1-2 TRBD1 . TRBV2 CASNEQGAYGYTF TGTGCCAGCAACGAACAGGGGGCCTATGGCTACACCTTC
TRBJ2-2 . few TRBV6-1 CAGSSGTGELFF TGTGCCGGCAGCTCGGGGACCGGGGAGCTGTTTTTT
TRBJ1-2 . . TRBV3-1 CASSQTDGINCGCTF TGTGCCAGCAGCCAGACGGACGGAATTAACTGTGGCTGCACCTTC
TRBJ2-3 . few TRBV6-6 CASSYARWAGADTQYF TGTGCCAGCAGTTACGCCCGGTGGGCTGGAGCAGATACGCAGTATTTT
TRBJ2-1 . many TRBV12-3/TRBV12-4 CASSPAGSRSYNEQFF TGTGCCAGCAGCCCCGCAGGCTCTCGCTCCTACAATGAGCAGTTCTTC
TRBJ2-7 . few TRBV5-6 CASSLAGSLSYEQYF TGTGCCAGCAGCTTAGCTGGGTCCCTCTCCTACGAGCAGTACTTC
TRBJ2-1 TRBD2 . TRBV7-6 CASSLDLASGVHNEQFF TGTGCCAGCAGCTTAGACTTAGCTAGCGGGGTACACAATGAGCAGTTCTTC
TRBJ1-6 TRBD1 . TRBV14 CASSQDRQGFNSPLHF TGTGCCAGCAGCCAAGACAGACAGGGGTTCAATTCACCCCTCCACTTT
TRBJ1-4 . . TRBV7-9 CASSFREGVNEKLFF TGTGCCAGCAGTTTCCGGGAGGGGGTTAATGAAAAACTGTTTTTT
TRBJ2-7 . many TRBV3-1 CASSQDGQREQYF TGTGCCAGCAGCCAAGACGGGCAGAGAGAGCAGTACTTC
TRBJ1-5 . many TRBV28 CASSLGGRNQPQHF TGTGCCAGCAGTTTAGGGGGTAGAAATCAGCCCCAGCATTTT
TRBJ2-7 . few TRBV4-1 CASSQDGWGEQYF TGCGCCAGCAGCCAGGACGGATGGGGGGAGCAGTACTTC
TRBJ2-7 . many TRBV20-1 CSARAGALDEQYF TGCAGTGCTAGAGCCGGGGCTCTGGACGAGCAGTACTTC
TRBJ1-2 . . TRBV4-1 CASSQGDYYGYTF TGCGCCAGCAGCCAAGGGGATTACTATGGCTACACCTTC
TRBJ2-2 . few TRBV5-1 CASRQHSAGELFF TGCGCCAGCAGACAGCACTCAGCCGGGGAGCTGTTTTTT
TRBJ2-1 . few TRBV28 CASSLWGGGAYNEQFF TGTGCCAGCAGTTTATGGGGGGGTGGGGCCTACAATGAGCAGTTCTTC
TRBJ1-6 . few TRBV7-8 CASSLARQSSYNSPLHF TGTGCCAGCAGCTTAGCTCGGCAAAGCTCCTATAATTCACCCCTCCACTTT
TRBJ1-2 TRBD1 . TRBV27 CASSYPRDRLHYGYTF TGTGCCAGCAGTTACCCTAGGGACAGATTACACTATGGCTACACCTTC
TRBJ2-1 . few TRBV28 CASRPDGAYNEQFF TGTGCCAGCAGGCCGGACGGAGCCTACAATGAGCAGTTCTTC
TRBJ2-4 TRBD1 many TRBV7-8 CASSDRVLVNIQYF TGTGCCAGCAGTGACAGGGTCTTGGTAAACATTCAGTACTTC
TRBJ2-7 TRBD1 many TRBV28 CASSGDRGRIAGAYEQYF TGTGCCAGCAGTGGGGACAGGGGGCGAATAGCGGGGGCCTACGAGCAGTACTTC
TRBJ1-2 TRBD1 . TRBV11-1 CASSLLETGNYGYTF TGTGCCAGCAGCTTACTCGAGACAGGGAATTATGGCTACACCTTC
TRBJ1-5 . few TRBV12-3/TRBV12-4 CASSSTGPEEEHF TGTGCCAGCAGCTCAACCGGGCCCGAGGAGGAGCATTTT
TRBJ1-1 . . TRBV30 CAWSGTRTTEAFF TGTGCCTGGAGTGGTACACGTACTACTGAAGCTTTCTTT
TRBJ1-4 . . TRBV5-1 CASSLGGVSNEKLFF TGCGCCAGCAGCTTGGGTGGGGTGTCTAATGAAAAACTGTTTTTT
TRBJ1-2 . many TRBV6-5 CASSYSKGSNYGYTF TGTGCCAGCAGTTACTCGAAGGGGTCCAACTATGGCTACACCTTC
TRBJ2-6 . many TRBV5-1 CASSLDPGGGANVLTF TGCGCCAGCAGCTTGGATCCGGGCGGAGGGGCCAACGTCCTGACTTTC
TRBJ2-7 . many TRBV14 CASSLFGYEQYF TGTGCCAGCAGCCTCTTTGGCTACGAGCAGTACTTC
TRBJ1-1 TRBD1 many TRBV2 CASSYRGQGARNTEAFF TGTGCCAGCAGTTACCGGGGTCAGGGGGCGAGGAACACTGAAGCTTTCTTT
TRBJ1-1 . many TRBV6-2/TRBV6-3 CASSYGRENTEAFF TGTGCCAGCAGTTACGGCAGGGAGAACACTGAAGCTTTCTTT